This T cell receptor beta chain was sequenced during a study of human T cells and chemical hapten exposure. Study information: Sensitization used 2% DPC on around 2 cm by around 2 cm upper inner arm skin. Overall study findings and caveats: Relative to control repertoires, expanded TCRs gave rise to significantly more large CDR3 similarity clusters.

Time point: patch test 3, about 24 weeks after DPC sensitization. The treatment is: therapeutic diphenylcyclopropenone sensitization with weekly scalp DPC. TCRdb re-analysed the RACE reads in MiXCR, keeping a single row per CDR3 protein. This table holds some 52,000 distinct CDR3 sequences, 9.9% found once. This clonotype was detected a few times. The antigen is unknown. The sequences come from whole blood, collected in connection with sensitization to the hapten diphenylcyclopropenone (DPC). The receptor was isolated from a woman between 40 and 50 years old with alopecia areata. Some clones in this sample may be carry-over from other donors' samples.

CDR3 loop: CATSREGQGATEAFF. CDR3 DNA sequence: TGTGCCACCAGCAGAGAGGGACAGGGAGCGACTGAAGCTTTCTTT. The chain carries TRBV15 and TRBJ1-1; 9 bases line up with TRBD1. The CDR3 runs to 15 residues. Trimming at V came to 0 bases and at J to 5 bases, leaving 4 bases not matched to a gene. CDR1 and CDR2 from the germline V gene are LNHNV and YYDKDF (reference sequence).